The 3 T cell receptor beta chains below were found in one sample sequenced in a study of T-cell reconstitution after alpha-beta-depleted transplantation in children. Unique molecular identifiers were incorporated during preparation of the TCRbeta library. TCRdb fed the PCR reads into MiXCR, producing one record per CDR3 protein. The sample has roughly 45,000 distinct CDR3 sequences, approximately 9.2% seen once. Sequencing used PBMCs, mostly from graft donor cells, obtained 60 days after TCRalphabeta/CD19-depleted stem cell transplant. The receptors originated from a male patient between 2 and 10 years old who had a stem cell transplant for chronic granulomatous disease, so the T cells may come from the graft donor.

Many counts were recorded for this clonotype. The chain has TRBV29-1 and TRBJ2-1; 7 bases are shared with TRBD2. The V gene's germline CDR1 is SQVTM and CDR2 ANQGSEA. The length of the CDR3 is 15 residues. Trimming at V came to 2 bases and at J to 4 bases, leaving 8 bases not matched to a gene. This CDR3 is CSVERAGKWYNEQFF. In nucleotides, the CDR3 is TGCAGCGTTGAAAGAGCGGGAAAGTGGTACAATGAGCAGTTCTTC.

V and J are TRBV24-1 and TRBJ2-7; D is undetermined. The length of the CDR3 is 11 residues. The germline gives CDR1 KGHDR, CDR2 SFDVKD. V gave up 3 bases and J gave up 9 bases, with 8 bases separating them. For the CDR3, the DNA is TGTGCCACCAGTGATCTGAGGAGGCAGTACTTC. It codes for CATSDLRRQYF.

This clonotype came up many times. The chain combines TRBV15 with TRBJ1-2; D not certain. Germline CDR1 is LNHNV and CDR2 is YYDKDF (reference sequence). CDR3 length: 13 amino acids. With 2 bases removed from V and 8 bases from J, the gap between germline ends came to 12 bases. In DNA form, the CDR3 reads TGTGCCACCAGCAGAATTGGATCCAGGGGCTACACCTTC. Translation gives CATSRIGSRGYTF.